This is a list of T cell receptor beta chains from one sample in a study of T cell responses to AZD1222 COVID-19 vaccine. Here immunoSEQ multiplex PCR was the method, and the copy in TCRdb shows in-frame clones only, minus some. The repertoire holds around 120,000 clones, with roughly 90% as singletons. The sequencing here drew on peripheral blood, taken on day 0 of AZD1222 vaccination. These receptors were taken from an adult in good health. Each CDR3 is given with its conserved first and last residue. Each record gives: clone size, D gene, V gene, J gene, CDR3 protein, CDR3 DNA. The D gene is left open where the match is weak. A row's size may be missing; if present it is once, few, many or a size class.

few	.	TRBV10-2	TRBJ1-1	CASQRPPSTEAFF	TGCGCCAGCCAGAGGCCCCCCAGCACTGAAGCTTTCTTT
.	.	TRBV4-2	TRBJ1-2	CASSQDHLSGTGQTF	TGTGCCAGCAGCCAAGATCACCTATCTGGCACGGGGCAGACCTTC
once	.	TRBV9	TRBJ2-1	CASSGYNEQFF	TGTGCCAGCAGCGGATACAATGAGCAGTTCTTC
.	TRBD1	TRBV5-1	TRBJ1-6	CASSSAGQGKINSPLHF	TGCGCCAGCAGCAGCGCTGGACAGGGAAAAATTAATTCACCCCTCCACTTT
.	.	TRBV7-2	TRBJ1-3	CASSLVGWGLSGNTIYF	TGTGCCAGCAGCTTAGTTGGATGGGGACTCTCTGGAAACACCATATATTTT
.	TRBD1	TRBV5-4	TRBJ1-1	CASSFQSGGRTEAFF	TGTGCCAGCAGCTTTCAATCAGGGGGACGGACTGAAGCTTTCTTT
.	TRBD2	TRBV4-2	TRBJ2-7	CASSQSRGGATSEQYF	TGTGCCAGCAGCCAATCACGGGGGGGCGCAACAAGCGAGCAGTACTTC
.	TRBD1	TRBV6-5	TRBJ1-1	CASSTGQGTEAFF	TGTGCCAGCAGCACAGGACAGGGAACTGAAGCTTTCTTT
.	.	TRBV20-1	TRBJ1-1	CSAKETPEAFF	TGCAGTGCTAAAGAAACCCCTGAAGCTTTCTTT
once	.	TRBV20-1	TRBJ2-5	CSARVPGTQYF	TGCAGTGCTAGAGTGCCGGGGACCCAGTACTTC
.	TRBD1	TRBV7-3	TRBJ1-2	CASSLSRGQGYTF	TGTGCCAGCAGCTTAAGCAGGGGGCAAGGCTACACCTTC
.	.	TRBV21-1	TRBJ2-2	CASSNGRTGNTGELFF	TGTGCCAGCAGCAATGGGAGGACAGGGAACACCGGGGAGCTGTTTTTT
.	.	TRBV9	TRBJ2-1	CASSIGFYNEQFF	TGTGCCAGCAGCATAGGGTTCTACAATGAGCAGTTCTTC
.	.	TRBV19	TRBJ2-2	CASSEYTSGAGELFF	TGTGCCAGTAGTGAGTACACTTCGGGCGCCGGGGAGCTGTTTTTT
.	TRBD2	TRBV28	TRBJ2-1	CASRAILGGSSEQFF	TGTGCCAGCAGGGCGATCCTCGGGGGGAGTAGTGAGCAGTTCTTC
.	.	TRBV19	TRBJ2-7	CASRRDPAYEQYF	TGTGCCAGTAGAAGGGACCCCGCTTACGAGCAGTACTTC
.	.	TRBV27	TRBJ1-3	CASSPIISGNTIYF	TGTGCCAGCAGCCCCATCATCTCTGGAAACACCATATATTTT
.	.	TRBV6-1	TRBJ1-5	CASSGGAGTLNSNQPQHF	TGTGCCAGCAGTGGGGGGGCCGGGACATTGAATAGCAATCAGCCCCAGCATTTT
.	.	TRBV5-4	TRBJ2-1	CASSLTAGKHNEQFF	TGTGCCAGCAGCTTGACGGCGGGAAAACACAATGAGCAGTTCTTC
.	.	TRBV2	TRBJ1-1	CASTTGNTEAFF	TGTGCTAGCACGACAGGGAACACTGAAGCTTTCTTT
.	.	TRBV2	TRBJ2-2	CASVEWPENTGELFF	TGTGCCAGCGTAGAGTGGCCAGAGAACACCGGGGAGCTGTTTTTT
.	.	TRBV28	TRBJ2-7	CASSLVGRTSEQYF	TGTGCCAGCAGTTTGGTGGGCCGGACCAGCGAGCAGTACTTC
few	TRBD1	TRBV5-1	TRBJ2-1	CASSPGTGLYNEQFF	TGCGCCAGCAGTCCCGGGACAGGATTATACAATGAGCAGTTCTTC
.	.	TRBV10-3	TRBJ2-1	CAISESARYREGGEQFF	TGTGCCATCAGTGAGTCGGCCCGTTACCGAGAGGGGGGTGAGCAGTTCTTC
.	.	TRBV24-1	TRBJ1-1	CATSDLKNTEAFF	TGTGCCACCAGTGATTTGAAGAACACTGAAGCTTTCTTT
.	.	TRBV6-5	TRBJ2-1	CASSWGEHNEQFF	TGTGCCAGCAGTTGGGGGGAACACAACGAGCAGTTCTTC
.	TRBD1	TRBV18	TRBJ1-4	CASSPLTGDLYSSEKLFF	TGTGCCAGCTCACCACTGACAGGGGATTTGTATAGTAGTGAAAAACTGTTTTTT
.	.	TRBV13	TRBJ1-5	CASSLLRGQPQHF	TGTGCCAGCAGCTTATTAAGGGGTCAGCCCCAGCATTTT
.	.	TRBV12-5	TRBJ1-3	CASGHQGNTIYF	TGTGCTAGTGGTCATCAGGGAAACACCATATATTTT
.	.	TRBV10-3	TRBJ2-3	CAISEYPVPQYF	TGTGCCATCAGTGAGTATCCGGTGCCGCAGTATTTT
.	TRBD1	TRBV3-1/TRBV3-2	TRBJ2-7	CASSLKGRDRGHEQYF	TGTGCCAGCAGCCTAAAGGGACGGGACAGGGGCCACGAGCAGTACTTC
.	.	TRBV5-1	TRBJ2-7	CASSLDSTLYEQYF	TGCGCCAGCAGCTTGGACAGTACACTCTACGAGCAGTACTTC